This T cell receptor beta chain comes out of a study of shared clonotypes between healthy human individuals. Clones were read by immunoSEQ multiplex PCR, and TCRdb kept only the in-frame ones, dropping some. The table records about 2,200,000 clones, under 95% of them present only once. This clone has more than one count but fewer than ten. Selected positively for CCR7 and CD45RO-negative, naive CD8 cells excluded terminally differentiated effector memory CD45RA+ cells. Trimming removed 0 bases from V and 0 bases from J, with 5 bases in between. CDR1 is PRHDT, CDR2 FYEKMQ, per germline (reference sequence). The CDR3 extends over 15 amino acids.

The receptor's source is a man younger than 35 in good health. Some clones in this sample may be carry-over from other donors' samples. The V gene is TRBV13, the J gene TRBJ2-2; D uncertain. The sample taken for sequencing was naive CD8+ T cells from PBMCs. The CDR3: CASSLGRTNTGELFF. The CDR3 DNA sequence: TGTGCCAGCAGCTTAGGACGGACGAACACCGGGGAGCTGTTTTTT.